Below, 2 T cell receptor beta chains from the same sample are listed, as sequenced in a study of Graves' ophthalmopathy and Graves' hyperthyroidism. As the template, RNA transcripts were used to amplify TCR beta CDR3 regions. The workflow started with a first-round RT-PCR run with HTBI primers and then moved on to a second-round multiplex PCR. TCRdb processed the multiplex PCR reads anew with MiXCR; each CDR3 protein has one entry. This table has a few hundred thousand distinct CDR3 sequences, 15% to 17% appearing once. Specimen: peripheral blood. These receptors all come from a woman between 18 and 29 years old with stable Graves' hyperthyroidism.

This clonotype showed up many times. V is TRBV7-6 and J is TRBJ2-5; D is ambiguous. Trimming pared 2 bases from V and 2 bases from J, leaving 9 bases between. There are 14 residues in the CDR3. CDR1 and CDR2 from the germline V gene are SGHVS and FNYEAQ. The CDR3: CASSLLPLQETQYF. In DNA form, the CDR3 reads TGTGCCAGCAGCTTACTCCCTTTACAAGAGACCCAGTACTTC.

V and J are TRBV2 and TRBJ2-2; 7 bases align to TRBD2. Germline loops: CDR1 SNHLY, CDR2 FYNNEI. V was clipped by 5 bases and J by 5 bases; unmatched bases: 8. The CDR3 runs to 15 residues. CDR3 sequence (DNA): TGTGCCAGCAGTCAGGAAGCGGGGCTAACCGGGGAGCTGTTTTTT. Residues: CASSQEAGLTGELFF. Based on the CDR3 plus reference TRBV2 and TRBJ2-2, the full variable domain is EPEVTQTPSHQVTQMGQEVILRCVPISNHLYFYWYRQILGQKVEFLVSFYNNEISEKSEIFDDQFSVERPDGSNFTLKIRSTKLEDSAMYFCASSQEAGLTGELFFGEGSRLTVL.